The 6 T cell receptor beta chains listed next were all sequenced from one sample in a study of shared clonotypes between healthy human individuals. Naivety among CD8 cells was defined by CD45RO negativity and positive CCR7 selection, thereby excluding terminally differentiated effector memory CD45RA+ cells. The method was immunoSEQ multiplex PCR; TCRdb's version includes in-frame clones alone and lacks a portion of them. The sample has roughly 2,000,000 clones, roughly 93% seen once. Source material: naive CD8+ T cells from PBMCs. These receptors all come from a man younger than 35 in good health. Some clones in this sample may be carry-over from other donors' samples.

V and J are TRBV4-1 and TRBJ1-4; D not resolved. CDR1 is MGHRA, CDR2 YSYEKL, per germline. The V gene lost 5 bases and the J gene lost 4 bases, with 8 bases spanning the gap. CDR3 size: 13 residues. The CDR3: CASSDRVNEKLFF. The CDR3 coding sequence is TGCGCCAGCAGCGACCGGGTTAATGAAAAACTGTTTTTT.

The gene calls are TRBV2 and TRBJ1-2; tentative D call: TRBD1 (6 bases). V was trimmed by 10 bases and J by 0 bases, leaving 18 bases between them. Germline V gene lookup returns CDR1 SNHLY and CDR2 FYNNEI. CDR3 length equals 15 residues. Written as DNA, the CDR3 is TGTGCCATCGCTGAGGCGGACAGAGCTAACTATGGCTACACCTTC. Protein: CAIAEADRANYGYTF.

This chain uses TRBV6-1 with TRBJ1-2; D is unresolved. V gave up 1 base and J gave up 0 bases, with 15 bases separating them. Per the germline V gene, CDR1 is MNHNS and CDR2 is SASEGT. This CDR3 has 17 residues. The CDR3 reads CASSEGEEYLANYGYTF. The CDR3 DNA sequence: TGTGCCAGCAGTGAAGGGGAAGAGTACCTTGCTAACTATGGCTACACCTTC.

The gene calls are TRBV27 and TRBJ1-5; D not resolved. The length of the CDR3 is 14 residues. Germline V gene lookup returns CDR1 MNHEY and CDR2 SMNVEV (reference sequence). Trimming took 7 bases from V and 2 from J, leaving 12 bases between them. CDR3 DNA sequence: TGTGCCAGCAAAAATGGCGGAGGCAATCAGCCCCAGCATTTT. Translation gives CASKNGGGNQPQHF.

This clone was observed once. This rearrangement joins TRBV10-2 to TRBJ2-7; D possibly corresponds to TRBD1 (6 bases). The V end was cut by 10 bases, the J end by 4 bases, with 23 bases between. This CDR3 region has 15 residues. Germline lookup yields CDR1 WSHSY and CDR2 SAAADI. The CDR3 bases are TGCGCCACCCGTTCCGCAGGGGCGTTTCCTTACGAGCAGTACTTC. The encoded protein is CATRSAGAFPYEQYF.

This chain joins TRBV28 and TRBJ2-5; 9 bases align to TRBD2. Germline values: CDR1 MDHEN, CDR2 SYDVKM. CDR3 length: 16 amino acids. Germline trimming cut 6 bases from V and 4 bases from J; bases unmatched to any gene: 12. CDR3 DNA sequence: TGTGCCAGCAGCCCTCCCGCGGGAGGGCCTAGAGAGACCCAGTACTTC. This sequence encodes CASSPPAGGPRETQYF.